These 3 T cell receptor beta chains were all obtained from the same sample, sequenced in a study of cytomegalovirus exposure and HLA in healthy donors. The PCR ran on 60 Vbeta and 13 Jbeta primers. Sequencing was performed with immunoSEQ multiplex PCR; in TCRdb, only in-frame clones are kept and a portion is missing. Seen here are roughly 120,000 clones, around 70% observed once, and the top ten hold over 5%. The sample taken for sequencing was PBMCs. Every receptor here comes from a man aged 40-49 years in good health and CMV-seropositive.

This clone was seen only once. The CDR3 DNA sequence: TGCAGCGTGGGACAGGGGTCGAACACCGGGGAGCTGTTTTTT. This encodes CSVGQGSNTGELFF. The V call is TRBV29-1, the J call TRBJ2-2, with 10 bases matching TRBD1. The CDR3 loop spans 14 amino acids. Germline-derived CDR1 and CDR2 are SQVTM and ANQGSEA. After removal of 6 bases from V and 0 bases from J, the junction contained 1 base not matched to a gene.

The rearrangement links TRBV13 to TRBJ1-4; TRBD1 aligns across 9 bases. CDR1 and CDR2 from the germline V gene are PRHDT and FYEKMQ (reference sequence). CDR3 length: 15 amino acids. Trimming cost V 3 bases and J 5 bases; bases outside gene matches: 4. CDR3 sequence reads: CASSFPGTGNEKLFF. Written as DNA, the CDR3 is TGTGCCAGCAGCTTCCCCGGGACAGGGAATGAAAAACTGTTTTTT.

The chain joins TRBV29-1 to TRBJ2-7, with TRBD1 matching over 7 bases. V lost 8 bases and J lost 2; bases outside the gene matches: 6. The CDR3 extends over 12 amino acids. Germline V lookup: CDR1 SQVTM, CDR2 ANQGSEA. CDR3 sequence (DNA): TGCAGCTTCGGGACAGCGACCTACGAGCAGTACTTC. This sequence encodes CSFGTATYEQYF.